The clone carrying this T cell receptor (beta chain) was seen many times. Each CDR3 protein gets one entry after TCRdb re-called the 5' RACE reads with MiXCR. The table lists 45,000 or so distinct CDR3 sequences, roughly 13% of them singletons, with over 0.95% in the top ten. CDR1 and CDR2 from the germline V gene are MNHNS and SASEGT. Trimming pared 7 bases from V and 0 bases from J, leaving 18 bases between. There are 17 residues in the CDR3. This sample was included in a study of neurological immune-mediated disorders. Individuals who volunteered at a blood bank located in Maryland, USA, made up the group of healthy controls.

The receptor was isolated from a female donor in good health. V and J are TRBV6-1 and TRBJ1-4, with D hard to call. The material sequenced was PBMCs. CDR3 loop: CASTPGWLGATNEKLFF. The CDR3, as DNA: TGTGCCAGCACTCCTGGGTGGCTGGGTGCAACTAATGAAAAACTGTTTTTT.